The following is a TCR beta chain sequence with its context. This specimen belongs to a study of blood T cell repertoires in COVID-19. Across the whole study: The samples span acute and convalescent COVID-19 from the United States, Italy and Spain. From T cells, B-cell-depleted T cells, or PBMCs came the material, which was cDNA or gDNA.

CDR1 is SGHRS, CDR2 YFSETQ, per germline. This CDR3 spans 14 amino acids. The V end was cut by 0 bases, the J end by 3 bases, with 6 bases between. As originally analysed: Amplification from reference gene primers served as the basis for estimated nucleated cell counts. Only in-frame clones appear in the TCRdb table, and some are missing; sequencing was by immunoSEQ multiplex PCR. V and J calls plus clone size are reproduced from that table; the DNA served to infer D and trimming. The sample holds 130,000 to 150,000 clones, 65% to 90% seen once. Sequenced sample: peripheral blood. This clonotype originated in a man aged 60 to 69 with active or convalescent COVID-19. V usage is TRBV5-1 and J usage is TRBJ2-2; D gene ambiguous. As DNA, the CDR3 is TGCGCCAGCAGCTTGGGACGGGACACCGGGGAGCTGTTTTTT. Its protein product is CASSLGRDTGELFF.